Below are 17 T cell receptor beta chains sequenced from a single sample in a study of vaccination effects on CD4 cells after COVID-19. The repertoire was sequenced with immunoSEQ multiplex PCR; TCRdb's copy has only in-frame clones and lacks some. Of tens of thousands of clones detected, nearly 75% appear once; the ten largest clones hold 35% to 45%. Antigen specificity for these receptors is unknown. Expansion of antigen-specific CD4+ T cells with viral peptide pools was carried out by the ViraFEST assay before sequencing. The authors isolated CD4+ T cells after 9 to 10 days of culture. SARS-CoV-2 infection was confirmed by PCR in the person between March and December 2020. The specimen was CD4+ T cells from PBMCs cultured with a peptide pool, collected before COVID-19 vaccination. Source of these receptors: a human donor who had a prior SARS-CoV-2 infection.

This clone was seen only once. This sample includes further DNA sequences coding for the same CDR3. The chain links TRBV5-6 to TRBJ2-1, with D perhaps matching TRBD1 (5 bases). V was shortened by 1 base and J by 4 bases, with 15 bases between the two germline ends. Germline loops: CDR1 SGHDT, CDR2 YYEEEE. The CDR3 runs to 16 residues. This CDR3 is CASSLTGANLYNEQFF. CDR3 coding DNA: TGTGCCAGCAGCTTGACAGGCGCCAACCTATACAATGAGCAGTTCTTC.

This chain links TRBV5-1 with TRBJ2-5; no clear D gene. This CDR3 region has 15 residues. Germline values: CDR1 SGHRS, CDR2 YFSETQ. V was clipped by 0 bases and J by 0 bases, with 9 bases between them. CDR3 amino acids: CASSLVGTYQETQYF. CDR3 DNA: TGCGCCAGCAGCTTGGTGGGAACTTACCAAGAGACCCAGTACTTC.

The J gene is TRBJ2-1, the V gene TRBV7-3, with 12 bases identical to TRBD2. V was pared by 2 bases and J by 9 bases, with 11 bases of the junction left unmatched. This CDR3 contains 17 residues. Germline values: CDR1 SGHTA, CDR2 FQGTGA. The CDR3 loop is CASSLLSRLAGASEQFF. CDR3 bases: TGTGCCAGCAGCTTACTCAGTCGACTAGCGGGAGCCAGTGAGCAGTTCTTC.

The chain recombines TRBV5-4 with TRBJ2-1, with D perhaps assigned TRBD1 or TRBD2 (6 bases each). Germline V lookup: CDR1 SGHNT, CDR2 YYREEE (reference sequence). CDR3 size: 15 residues. The V end was cut by 0 bases, the J end by 7 bases, with 14 bases between. The CDR3 is CASSLGVGGLNEQFF. The CDR3 DNA is TGTGCCAGCAGCTTGGGGGTGGGGGGCCTAAATGAGCAGTTCTTC. The full variable domain, in which reference TRBV5-4 and TRBJ2-1 provide the parts outside the CDR3, is ETGVTQSPTHLIKTRGQQVTLRCSSQSGHNTVSWYQQALGQGPQFIFQYYREEENGRGNFPPRFSGLQFPNYSSELNVNALELDDSALYLCASSLGVGGLNEQFFGPGTRLTVL.

This clone has just a few counts. V and J are TRBV24-1 and TRBJ2-5; 8 bases are shared with TRBD2. This CDR3 contains 15 residues. Germline lookup yields CDR1 KGHDR and CDR2 SFDVKD. Unmatched junction bases numbered 4, after V lost 5 bases and J lost 0 bases. CDR3 sequence: CATSGGSGDQETQYF. CDR3 nucleotide sequence: TGTGCCACCAGTGGTGGTAGCGGGGACCAAGAGACCCAGTACTTC.

V and J are TRBV6-1 and TRBJ2-7; a weak D match, TRBD1 (5 bases). Trimming left V 2 bases short and J 7 bases short, with 12 bases between. The CDR3 sequence is 13 residues long. Germline V gene data show CDR1 as MNHNS and CDR2 as SASEGT. The CDR3 reads CASSETGIREQYF. CDR3 in DNA: TGTGCCAGCAGTGAAACAGGAATTCGGGAGCAGTACTTC.

In its sample, this clone was seen once. V and J are TRBV23-1 and TRBJ2-7; D could derive from TRBD1 or TRBD2 (5 bases each). TRBV23-1 is an open reading frame whose function is uncertain. Trimming removed 1 base from V and 3 bases from J, with 7 bases in between. The CDR3 runs to 13 residues. In nucleotides, the CDR3 is TGCGCCAGCAGTCAATGGGGACGCTACGAGCAGTACTTC. Its translation is CASSQWGRYEQYF.

The V and J genes are TRBV5-1 and TRBJ2-7; D is unresolved. Germline V lookup: CDR1 SGHRS, CDR2 YFSETQ. The CDR3 has 14 residues. The ends were cut back, 0 bases at V and 2 bases at J, with 9 bases in the middle. As DNA, the CDR3 is TGCGCCAGCAGCTTGGAGGCGCAGGCCTACGAGCAGTACTTC. It codes for CASSLEAQAYEQYF. Variable domain in full (rest from reference TRBV5-1 and TRBJ2-7): KAGVTQTPRYLIKTRGQQVTLSCSPISGHRSVSWYQQTPGQGLQFLFEYFSETQRNKGNFPGRFSGRQFSNSRSEMNVSTLELGDSALYLCASSLEAQAYEQYFGPGTRLTVT.

This clone was found a few times. CDR3 residues: CASSYRASYGYTF. In DNA form, the CDR3 reads TGTGCCAGTAGTTACAGGGCTAGCTATGGCTACACCTTC. The rearrangement links TRBV19 to TRBJ1-2, with D possibly matching TRBD1 (6 bases). The CDR3 extends over 13 amino acids. Germline V CDR1 and CDR2: LNHDA, SQIVND (reference sequence). The V end lost 5 bases, the J end lost 4 bases, and 11 bases lay between the germline ends. Filled out from reference TRBV19 and TRBJ1-2, the complete variable domain reads DGGITQSPKYLFRKEGQNVTLSCEQNLNHDAMYWYRQDPGQGLRLIYYSQIVNDFQKGDIAEGYSVSREKKESFPLTVTSAQKNPTAFYLCASSYRASYGYTFGSGTRLTVV.

Written as DNA, the CDR3 is TGTGCCAGCAGTCCCAGCGCTAACTATGGCTACACCTTC. As protein: CASSPSANYGYTF. V and J are TRBV6-5 and TRBJ1-2; D is unresolved. The V gene lost 5 bases and the J gene lost 0 bases, with 7 bases spanning the gap. This CDR3 is 13 amino acids long. Germline V gene data show CDR1 as MNHEY and CDR2 as SVGAGI.

The rearrangement links TRBV5-4 to TRBJ2-7, with D perhaps assigned TRBD1 or TRBD2 (6 bases each). The V end was cut by 5 bases, the J end by 5 bases, with 20 bases between. CDR1 is SGHNT and CDR2 is YYREEE in the germline V gene (reference sequence). The CDR3 covers 15 residues. CDR3 DNA sequence: TGTGCCAGCAGTCCCACAGGGAGGCCGAGGGACGAGCAGTACTTC. Its translation: CASSPTGRPRDEQYF.

This clone was detected once. The J gene is TRBJ2-1, the V gene TRBV19; D is perhaps TRBD2 (5 bases). Trimming left V 7 bases short and J 0 bases short, with 10 bases between. CDR3 length equals 14 residues. Germline lookup yields CDR1 LNHDA and CDR2 SQIVND (reference sequence). CDR3 loop: CASKSGSSYNEQFF. In nucleotides, the CDR3 is TGTGCCAGTAAGTCGGGGAGCTCCTACAATGAGCAGTTCTTC.

This clone has a handful of counts. The J gene is TRBJ2-3, the V gene TRBV7-2; D may be TRBD1 (6 bases). CDR1 is SGHTA, CDR2 FQGNSA, per germline. The CDR3 contains 16 residues. Trimming cost V 2 bases and J 2 bases, with 14 bases left between them. The CDR3, as DNA: TGTGCCAGCAGCTTACAGGGGCCGCTGCACACAGATACGCAGTATTTT. It is translated as CASSLQGPLHTDTQYF.

The sample holds a few counts of this clone. CDR3 coding DNA: TGTGCCAGCAGCTTATTAGGGGGCACAGATACGCAGTATTTT. Its protein product is CASSLLGGTDTQYF. The chain has TRBV7-9 and TRBJ2-3; TRBD1 might be the D (5 bases). This CDR3 contains 14 residues. Trimming took off 2 bases at V and 1 base at J, with 7 bases between the two ends. Germline-derived CDR1 and CDR2 are SEHNR and FQNEAQ (reference sequence).

The chain carries TRBV20-1 and TRBJ1-1, with D perhaps TRBD1 (5 bases). The CDR3 sequence is 11 residues long. The ends were cut back, 1 base at V and 8 bases at J, with 8 bases in the middle. The germline V gene has CDR1 DFQATT and CDR2 SNEGSKA (reference sequence). DNA of the CDR3: TGCAGTGCTAGAGGGAACAGGGAAGCTTTCTTT. Translation gives CSARGNREAFF.

The chain is built from TRBV7-9 and TRBJ1-3, with D perhaps matching TRBD1 (6 bases). The CDR3 contains 14 residues. With 5 bases removed from V and 1 base from J, the gap between germline ends came to 9 bases. Germline CDR1 and CDR2: SEHNR and FQNEAQ (reference sequence). CDR3 in DNA: TGTGCCAGCAGCGTACAGGGTTCTGGAAACACCATATATTTT. It codes for CASSVQGSGNTIYF.

The chain employs TRBV6-5 and TRBJ2-4; possibly TRBD1 or TRBD2 for D (7 bases each). The CDR3 consists of 16 residues. V was shortened by 4 bases and J by 4 bases, with 17 bases between the two germline ends. Germline V gene data show CDR1 as MNHEY and CDR2 as SVGAGI. CDR3 amino acids: CASSSSRGGIKNIQYF. CDR3 nucleotides: TGTGCCAGCAGTTCCTCCAGGGGGGGGATTAAAAACATTCAGTACTTC.